Below are 29 T cell receptor beta chains sequenced from a single sample in a study of cytomegalovirus exposure and HLA in healthy donors. Method: immunoSEQ multiplex PCR; TCRdb's copy keeps in-frame clones and lacks some. The sample lists over 200,000 clones; about 90% were seen once. Specimen: PBMCs. The receptors were sampled from a woman aged 18-29 years in good health and CMV-seronegative.

The chain is built from TRBV11-2 and TRBJ1-3; D unresolved. Trimming took off 6 bases at V and 2 bases at J, with 17 bases between the two ends. The germline gives CDR1 SGHAT, CDR2 FQNNGV. The CDR3 loop spans 16 amino acids. CDR3 DNA sequence: TGTGCCAGCAGGTTGACAACTGGGTCGCCTGGAAACACCATATATTTT. Its protein is CASRLTTGSPGNTIYF. The variable domain in full, completed from reference TRBV11-2 and TRBJ1-3, reads EAGVAQSPRYKIIEKRQSVAFWCNPISGHATLYWYQQILGQGPKLLIQFQNNGVVDDSQLPKDRFSAERLKGVDSTLKIQPAKLEDSAVYLCASRLTTGSPGNTIYFGEGSWLTVV.

The gene calls are TRBV9 and TRBJ2-7; D is ambiguous. Per the germline V gene, CDR1 is SGDLS and CDR2 is YYNGEE. This CDR3 spans 15 amino acids. Trimming took off 0 bases at V and 0 bases at J, with 10 bases between the two ends. The CDR3 here is CASSVGLASSYEQYF. In DNA, the CDR3 is TGTGCCAGCAGCGTAGGTCTTGCCAGCTCCTACGAGCAGTACTTC. Full variable domain (missing parts from reference TRBV9 and TRBJ2-7): DSGVTQTPKHLITATGQRVTLRCSPRSGDLSVYWYQQSLDQGLQFLIQYYNGEERAKGNILERFSAQQFPDLHSELNLSSLELGDSALYFCASSVGLASSYEQYFGPGTRLTVT.

V gene TRBV27 combines with J gene TRBJ2-5, with no clear D. The CDR3 totals 13 residues. V was cut by 5 bases and J by 5 bases, with 12 bases left in between. Per germline, CDR1 MNHEY and CDR2 SMNVEV (reference sequence). The chain's CDR3 is CASSPLFLETQYF. The CDR3 region has the DNA TGTGCCAGCAGTCCCCTCTTCCTGGAGACCCAGTACTTC.

CDR3 sequence reads: CASSPPDGPRYNEQFF. The CDR3 DNA reads TGCGCCAGCAGCCCGCCCGATGGTCCCAGGTACAATGAGCAGTTCTTC. The chain carries TRBV5-1 and TRBJ2-1; D gene uncertain. CDR3 size: 16 residues. CDR1 is SGHRS, CDR2 YFSETQ, per germline. Trimming stripped 4 bases from V and 4 bases from J, with 18 bases between.

The chain employs TRBV28 and TRBJ2-7; 16 bases agree with TRBD2. Germline loops: CDR1 MDHEN, CDR2 SYDVKM. V was clipped by 2 bases and J by 4 bases; unmatched bases: 11. The CDR3 runs 19 residues. As DNA, the CDR3 is TGTGCCAGCAGTTTAAAGGCCTTGGGACTAGCGGGAGGGCCGTACGAGCAGTACTTC. It is translated as CASSLKALGLAGGPYEQYF. The full variable domain, completed using reference TRBV28 and TRBJ2-7, is DVKVTQSSRYLVKRTGEKVFLECVQDMDHENMFWYRQDPGLGLRLIYFSYDVKMKEKGDIPEGYSVSREKKERFSLILESASTNQTSMYLCASSLKALGLAGGPYEQYFGPGTRLTVT.

The chain uses TRBV27 and TRBJ2-7; 10 bases fit TRBD2. Germline CDR1 reads MNHEY; CDR2 reads SMNVEV (reference sequence). V shed 5 bases and J 4 bases; nucleotides not matched to a gene: 8. The CDR3 is 15 residues long. CDR3 in amino acids: CASSPLAGVGYEQYF. For the CDR3, the DNA is TGTGCCAGCAGTCCCCTAGCGGGAGTTGGTTACGAGCAGTACTTC.

This clone was recorded a few times. V gene TRBV10-3 combines with J gene TRBJ1-5, with 7 positions matching TRBD1. CDR1 is ENHRY, CDR2 SYGVKD, per germline. This CDR3 contains 12 residues. V shed 6 bases and J 5 bases; nucleotides not matched to a gene: 1. In DNA form, the CDR3 reads TGTGCCATCAGCGACAGGGATCAGCCCCAGCATTTT. Translation gives CAISDRDQPQHF.

This rearrangement joins TRBV6-7 to TRBJ2-3; 8 bases fit TRBD2. Being an ORF, TRBV6-7 has a function that is uncertain. This CDR3 is 17 amino acids long. V shed 7 bases, J shed 3 bases, and the junction held 15 bases outside the gene matches. CDR3 sequence reads: CASIPGRAVLRTDTQYF. The DNA of the CDR3 is TGTGCCAGCATTCCCGGGAGGGCCGTGTTACGAACAGATACGCAGTATTTT.

The chain is built from TRBV7-8 and TRBJ2-1; no clear D. Trimming cost V 1 base and J 15 bases, with 10 bases left between them. The CDR3 spans 11 residues. Germline CDR1 SGHVS, CDR2 FQNEAQ. The CDR3 loop reads CASSLGSGRFF. As DNA, the CDR3 is TGTGCCAGCAGCTTAGGGTCTGGGCGGTTCTTC.

The V and J genes are TRBV30 and TRBJ2-1; a weak D match, TRBD2 (7 bases). Germline V CDR1 and CDR2: GTSNPN, SVGIG (reference sequence). The CDR3 runs to 12 residues. V was clipped by 8 bases and J by 7 bases, with 15 bases between them. The CDR3 bases are TGTGCCGGGGGCGGGGGCCGGAATGAGCAGTTCTTC. Amino acid sequence: CAGGGGRNEQFF.

The V call is TRBV5-1, the J call TRBJ2-7; TRBD2 matches at 14 bases. Germline CDR1 SGHRS, CDR2 YFSETQ. The junction had 3 bases not matched to a gene; V was cut back by 4 bases and J by 0 bases. The CDR3 is 16 amino acids. The CDR3 sequence is CASSPGLAGVSYEQYF. DNA for the CDR3: TGCGCCAGCAGCCCGGGACTAGCGGGAGTCTCCTACGAGCAGTACTTC.

The V gene is TRBV14, the J gene TRBJ1-1; 10 bases are shared with TRBD1. The CDR3 spans 13 residues. CDR1 and CDR2 (germline): SGHDN, FVKESK. The junction had 7 bases not matched to a gene; V was cut back by 4 bases and J by 11 bases. CDR3 DNA sequence: TGTGCCAGCAGCCCAGACAGGGGGCGGTTGGCTTTCTTT. Residues: CASSPDRGRLAFF.

The chain uses TRBV7-2 and TRBJ2-7; D gene unclear. Germline lookup yields CDR1 SGHTA and CDR2 FQGNSA. V was cut by 5 bases and J by 2 bases, with 10 bases left in between. The CDR3 loop spans 13 amino acids. CDR3: CASSQSVPYEQYF. In DNA, the CDR3 is TGTGCCAGCAGCCAAAGCGTCCCCTACGAGCAGTACTTC.

The chain links TRBV29-1 to TRBJ2-3; weak D call: TRBD2 (7 bases). CDR1 is SQVTM and CDR2 is ANQGSEA in the germline V gene. Trimming shortened V by 4 bases and J by 3 bases, and 14 bases separated the two germline ends. The CDR3 consists of 14 residues. CDR3 coding DNA: TGCAGCGTTGCGGGGGGCGCCCAGACAGATACGCAGTATTTT. This codes for CSVAGGAQTDTQYF.

The chain recombines TRBV27 with TRBJ2-1, with 7 bases that match TRBD1. V lost 7 bases, J lost 5 bases, and 2 bases stayed unmatched. The CDR3 covers 12 residues. CDR1 MNHEY and CDR2 SMNVEV come from the germline V gene (reference sequence). CDR3: CASKDRDNEQFF. The CDR3 DNA reads as TGTGCCAGCAAAGACAGGGACAATGAGCAGTTCTTC.

The gene calls are TRBV6-1 and TRBJ1-1; 7 bases map to TRBD1. The junction had 9 bases not matched to a gene; V was cut back by 3 bases and J by 5 bases. CDR1 and CDR2 (germline): MNHNS, SASEGT. The CDR3 contains 15 residues. The CDR3 sequence: CASSEGTAQGTEAFF. CDR3 DNA sequence: TGTGCCAGCAGTGAGGGGACAGCCCAGGGAACTGAAGCTTTCTTT.

This chain connects TRBV19 to TRBJ2-1, with TRBD2 identical over 16 bases. The CDR3 is 19 residues long. V was pared by 3 bases and J by 3 bases, with 8 bases of the junction left unmatched. CDR1 LNHDA and CDR2 SQIVND come from the germline V gene (reference sequence). The CDR3 reads CASSMFGTSGRANYNEQFF. DNA for the CDR3: TGTGCCAGTAGTATGTTCGGGACTAGCGGGAGGGCCAACTACAATGAGCAGTTCTTC.

The chain is built from TRBV7-2 and TRBJ2-1; D is possibly TRBD2 (6 bases). This CDR3 spans 12 amino acids. Trimming took 3 bases from V and 6 from J, leaving 6 bases between them. Germline lookup yields CDR1 SGHTA and CDR2 FQGNSA. In nucleotides, the CDR3 is TGTGCCAGCAGCTTCGGGAGCAATGAGCAGTTCTTC. Translated: CASSFGSNEQFF.

The chain recombines TRBV28 with TRBJ2-1; 8 nucleotides align to TRBD2. Germline V gene data show CDR1 as MDHEN and CDR2 as SYDVKM. J lost 7 bases, V lost 8 bases, and 10 bases had no gene match. The CDR3 totals 14 residues. The CDR3 nucleotides read TGTGCCAGCGGACCCGGGACTAGTATAAATGAGCAGTTCTTC. Protein: CASGPGTSINEQFF.

V is TRBV6-5 and J is TRBJ2-1; TRBD1 matches 7 bases. Per germline, CDR1 MNHEY and CDR2 SVGAGI. This CDR3 spans 13 amino acids. The J segment lost 4 bases and the V segment lost 6 bases, leaving 3 bases of the junction unmatched. This chain's CDR3 is CASSGTAYNEQFF. In DNA form, the CDR3 reads TGTGCCAGCAGCGGGACAGCTTACAATGAGCAGTTCTTC.

This clone was seen only once. The sample carries other DNA sequences with the same CDR3. CDR3 amino acids: CASRRGDEQFF. CDR3 sequence (DNA): TGTGCCAGCAGGCGCGGGGATGAGCAGTTCTTC. The chain joins TRBV6-5 to TRBJ2-1; D might be TRBD2 (6 bases). V lost 6 bases to trimming and J lost 8 bases, with 8 bases between them. This CDR3 region has 11 residues. The germline gives CDR1 MNHEY, CDR2 SVGAGI.

The V call is TRBV6-1, the J call TRBJ2-7, with 8 bases that match TRBD1. J was trimmed by 4 bases and V by 2 bases; bases with no gene match: 7. The V gene's germline CDR1 is MNHNS and CDR2 SASEGT. The CDR3 covers 15 residues. The CDR3 spells CASSEQQGGWYEQYF. The CDR3 coding sequence is TGTGCCAGCAGTGAACAACAGGGGGGCTGGTACGAGCAGTACTTC.

The chain recombines TRBV10-3 with TRBJ2-7, with 7 bases matching TRBD1. CDR1 and CDR2 from the germline V gene are ENHRY and SYGVKD. This CDR3 has 14 amino acids. J lost 9 bases, V lost 6 bases, and 14 bases had no gene match. The DNA of the CDR3 is TGTGCCATCAGCCGGACAGGCGACATGATACCGCAGTACTTC. Encoded protein: CAISRTGDMIPQYF.

J is TRBJ2-7 and V is TRBV29-1, with D uncertain. The CDR3 is made up of 13 amino acids. The ends were cut back, 4 bases at V and 6 bases at J, with 16 bases in the middle. CDR1 and CDR2 (germline): SQVTM, ANQGSEA. CDR3 protein: CSVALSLAAEQYF. The CDR3 region has the DNA TGCAGCGTTGCCCTCAGCTTAGCAGCCGAGCAGTACTTC.

This clone was observed a handful of times. The chain carries TRBV10-3 and TRBJ1-1; no reliable D call. V lost 6 bases and J lost 3, with 14 bases in between. Per the germline V gene, CDR1 is ENHRY and CDR2 is SYGVKD. CDR3 length: 14 residues. CDR3 in amino acids: CAISLDGGYTEAFF. The CDR3 region has the DNA TGTGCCATCAGCCTTGATGGCGGGTACACTGAAGCTTTCTTT.

The V and J genes are TRBV11-2 and TRBJ2-3, with 7 bases aligning to TRBD1. The germline gives CDR1 SGHAT, CDR2 FQNNGV. Trimming at V came to 6 bases and at J to 0 bases, leaving 12 bases not matched to a gene. The length of the CDR3 is 17 residues. The CDR3 region is CASSLRGGSSSTDTQYF. The CDR3 DNA is TGTGCCAGCAGTCTTAGAGGGGGCAGCTCAAGCACAGATACGCAGTATTTT.

V is TRBV29-1 and J is TRBJ1-2; 8 bases map to TRBD1. V was clipped by 4 bases and J by 7 bases; unmatched bases: 8. CDR1 and CDR2 from the germline V gene are SQVTM and ANQGSEA. This CDR3 comprises 13 residues. The CDR3 reads CSVGGTGGVGYTF. Here the CDR3 DNA reads TGCAGCGTTGGAGGGACAGGCGGAGTTGGCTACACCTTC. Full variable domain (outside the CDR3, taken from reference TRBV29-1 and TRBJ1-2): SAVISQKPSRDICQRGTSLTIQCQVDSQVTMMFWYRQQPGQSLTLIATANQGSEATYESGFVIDKFPISRPNLTFSTLTVSNMSPEDSSIYLCSVGGTGGVGYTFGSGTRLTVV.

This rearrangement joins TRBV28 to TRBJ1-1; unclear D gene. Trimming took off 3 bases at V and 1 base at J, with 9 bases between the two ends. The CDR3 contains 14 residues. In germline, CDR1 is MDHEN, CDR2 SYDVKM. The CDR3 DNA sequence: TGTGCCAGCAGTTTGGCGGGGAAGAACACTGAAGCTTTCTTT. It translates to CASSLAGKNTEAFF.

The CDR3 DNA follows: TGTGCCAGCAGCCCACCTTACCGCGCAACTAATGAAAAACTGTTTTTT. It translates to CASSPPYRATNEKLFF. The chain is built from TRBV28 and TRBJ1-4, with D unclear. CDR1 MDHEN and CDR2 SYDVKM come from the germline V gene. CDR3 length equals 16 residues. V was clipped by 6 bases and J by 0 bases, with 14 bases between them.